This TCR beta chain derives from a study of radiotherapy plus CTLA-4 blockade in lung cancer. Study at large: Objective responses were documented in about 18% of patients, with disease control in just over 30%.

Concerning this clone: The antigen is unknown.

Some clones are missing from TCRdb's copy, which holds only in-frame ones; the method was immunoSEQ multiplex PCR. This table holds over 100,000 clones, 81% found once. Those patients who had chemo-refractory metastatic non-small-cell lung cancer were given focal radiation along with CTLA-4 blockade through ipilimumab. Study findings and constraints: There was expansion of tumor-derived TCR clones in blood after radiotherapy plus ipilimumab. The best predictor of response was reported to be early blood T cell clone dynamics, with interferon-beta.

CDR1 is KGHSH and CDR2 is LQKENI in the germline V gene. Trimming cost V 2 bases and J 5 bases, with 7 bases left between them. This CDR3 contains 13 residues. This chain links TRBV18 with TRBJ1-5; D uncertain. The clonotype comes from a human donor with non-small cell lung cancer that progressed on radiotherapy plus ipilimumab. Some clones in this sample may be carry-over from other donors' samples. The specimen was peripheral blood, collected from a patient treated with radiotherapy plus ipilimumab. The CDR3 protein is CASSPGRDQPQHF. In DNA form, the CDR3 reads TGTGCCAGCTCACCAGGGCGGGATCAGCCCCAGCATTTT.